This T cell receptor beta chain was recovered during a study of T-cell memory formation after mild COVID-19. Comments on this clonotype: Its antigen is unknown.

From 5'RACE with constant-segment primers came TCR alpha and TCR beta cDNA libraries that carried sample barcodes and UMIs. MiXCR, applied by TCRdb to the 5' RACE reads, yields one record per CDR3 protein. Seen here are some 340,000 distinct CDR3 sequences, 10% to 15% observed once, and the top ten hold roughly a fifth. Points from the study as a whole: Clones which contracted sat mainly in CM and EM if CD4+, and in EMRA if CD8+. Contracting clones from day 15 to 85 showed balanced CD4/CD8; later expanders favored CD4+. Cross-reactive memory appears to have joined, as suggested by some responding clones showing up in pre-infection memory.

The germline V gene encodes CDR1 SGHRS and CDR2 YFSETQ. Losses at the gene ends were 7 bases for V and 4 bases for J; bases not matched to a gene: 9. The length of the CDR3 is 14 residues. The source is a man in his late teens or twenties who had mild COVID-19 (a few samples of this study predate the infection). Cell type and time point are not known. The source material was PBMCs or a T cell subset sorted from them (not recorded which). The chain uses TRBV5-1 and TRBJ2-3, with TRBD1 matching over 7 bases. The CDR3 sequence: CASGTAGGSDTQYF. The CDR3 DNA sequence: TGCGCCAGCGGAACGGCAGGGGGATCAGATACGCAGTATTTT. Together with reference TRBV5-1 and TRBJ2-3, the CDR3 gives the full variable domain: KAGVTQTPRYLIKTRGQQVTLSCSPISGHRSVSWYQQTPGQGLQFLFEYFSETQRNKGNFPGRFSGRQFSNSRSEMNVSTLELGDSALYLCASGTAGGSDTQYFGPGTRLTVL.